This T cell receptor (beta chain) was identified during a study of T-cell memory formation after mild COVID-19. The CDR3 loop spans 14 amino acids. Trimming cost V 5 bases and J 2 bases, with 13 bases left between them. From germline, CDR1 is SGHTA and CDR2 FQGNSA. This clonotype was detected a few times. TCRdb fed the 5' RACE reads into MiXCR, producing one record per CDR3 protein. This table has 170,000 or so distinct CDR3 sequences, roughly a fifth appearing once. The sample taken for sequencing was PBMCs or a T cell subset sorted from them (not recorded which). The V gene is TRBV7-2, the J gene TRBJ2-7, with D possibly being TRBD2 (6 bases). This TCR derives from an adult woman who had mild COVID-19 (a few samples of this study predate the infection). Cell type and time point are not known. The CDR3 DNA reads as TGTGCCAGCAGCCCCCGGGAGTCCCCCTACGAGCAGTACTTC. Its translation is CASSPRESPYEQYF.